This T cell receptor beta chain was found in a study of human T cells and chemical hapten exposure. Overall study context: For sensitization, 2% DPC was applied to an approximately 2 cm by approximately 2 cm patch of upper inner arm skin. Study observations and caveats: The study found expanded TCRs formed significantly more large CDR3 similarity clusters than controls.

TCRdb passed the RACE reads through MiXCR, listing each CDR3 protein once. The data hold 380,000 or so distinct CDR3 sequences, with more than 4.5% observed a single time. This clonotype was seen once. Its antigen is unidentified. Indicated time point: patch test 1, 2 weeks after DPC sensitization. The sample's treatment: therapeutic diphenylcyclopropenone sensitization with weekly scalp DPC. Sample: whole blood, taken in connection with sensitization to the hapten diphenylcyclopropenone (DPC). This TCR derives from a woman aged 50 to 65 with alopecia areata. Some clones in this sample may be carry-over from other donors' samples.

The CDR3 region is CSAVGQGASLYGYTF. As DNA, the CDR3 is TGCAGTGCCGTAGGACAGGGGGCATCTTTATATGGCTACACCTTC. This sequence joins TRBV20-1 and TRBJ1-2; 11 bases are shared with TRBD1. The CDR3 loop spans 15 amino acids. V lost 6 bases to trimming and J lost 5 bases; unmatched junction nucleotides: 11. CDR1 is DFQATT, CDR2 SNEGSKA, per germline (reference sequence).